This is a list of T cell receptor beta chains from one sample in a study of blood T cell repertoires in COVID-19. The data were produced by immunoSEQ multiplex PCR, yet TCRdb's version contains in-frame clones alone and is incomplete. This table has approximately 230,000 clones, 70% to 90% appearing once. Sequenced sample: peripheral blood. These TCRs come from a man aged 18-30 years with active or convalescent COVID-19. Both conserved end residues are part of each CDR3. A D gene is named only where the DNA matches it firmly. A clone size is listed for some rows: how often the clone was seen (once, few, many), or a class if it is expanded.

D gene	clone size	J gene	V gene	CDR3 protein	CDR3 DNA
TRBD1	-	TRBJ1-1	TRBV6-2/TRBV6-3	CASSYRDRGLGTEAFF	TGTGCCAGCAGTTACCGGGACAGGGGATTAGGGACTGAAGCTTTCTTT
-	-	TRBJ2-2	TRBV13	CASSLGYRVFDTGELFF	TGTGCCAGCAGCTTAGGGTACAGGGTATTCGACACCGGGGAGCTGTTTTTT
-	-	TRBJ1-5	TRBV6-1	CASSAPRDILDSNQPQHF	TGTGCCAGCAGTGCTCCCCGGGACATCCTGGATAGCAATCAGCCCCAGCATTTT
-	-	TRBJ1-1	TRBV5-6	CASSLVAARRAFF	TGTGCCAGCAGCTTGGTTGCGGCCCGGCGGGCTTTCTTT
TRBD1	once	TRBJ1-1	TRBV30	CAWSAKTGPTEAFF	TGTGCCTGGAGTGCTAAGACAGGGCCCACTGAAGCTTTCTTT
TRBD1	-	TRBJ2-7	TRBV7-6	CATSGRDRRSREQYF	TGTGCCACTTCCGGCCGGGACAGAAGGTCTCGAGAGCAGTACTTC
-	few	TRBJ1-5	TRBV18	CASSPTREVPQHF	TGTGCCAGCTCACCGACACGGGAGGTTCCCCAGCATTTT
-	-	TRBJ1-2	TRBV28	CASMTAYGYTF	TGTGCCAGCATGACAGCCTATGGCTACACCTTC
TRBD1	-	TRBJ1-5	TRBV6-6	CASAGTVSNQPQHF	TGTGCCAGCGCTGGGACAGTTAGCAATCAGCCCCAGCATTTT
-	-	TRBJ2-5	TRBV19	CASRDLQETQYF	TGTGCCAGCAGGGACTTGCAAGAGACCCAGTACTTC
TRBD2	-	TRBJ2-3	TRBV5-1	CASSLGLAGAHSGDTQYF	TGCGCCAGCAGCTTGGGGCTAGCGGGGGCTCACAGTGGGGATACGCAGTATTTT
-	-	TRBJ1-1	TRBV6-6	CASSYSIVSEAFF	TGTGCCAGCAGTTACTCAATCGTCTCTGAAGCTTTCTTT
TRBD1	-	TRBJ1-1	TRBV24-1	CATKGDSHTEAFF	TGTGCCACCAAAGGGGACAGCCACACTGAAGCTTTCTTT
-	-	TRBJ2-7	TRBV4-1	CASSLHSETYEQYF	TGCGCCAGCAGCCTCCACTCGGAGACCTACGAGCAGTACTTC